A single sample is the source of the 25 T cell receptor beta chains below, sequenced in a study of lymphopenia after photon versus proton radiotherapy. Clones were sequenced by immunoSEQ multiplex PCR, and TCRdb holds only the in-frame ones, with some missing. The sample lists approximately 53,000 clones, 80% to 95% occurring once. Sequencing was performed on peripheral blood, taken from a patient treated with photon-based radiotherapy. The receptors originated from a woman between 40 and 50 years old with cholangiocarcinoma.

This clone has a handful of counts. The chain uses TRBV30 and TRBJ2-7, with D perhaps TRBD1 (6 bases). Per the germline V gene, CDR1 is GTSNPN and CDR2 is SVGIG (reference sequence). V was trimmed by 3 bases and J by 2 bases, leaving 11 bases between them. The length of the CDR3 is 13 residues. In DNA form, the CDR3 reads TGTGCCTGGAGAAAGGACAGTCCCTACGAGCAGTACTTC. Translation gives CAWRKDSPYEQYF.

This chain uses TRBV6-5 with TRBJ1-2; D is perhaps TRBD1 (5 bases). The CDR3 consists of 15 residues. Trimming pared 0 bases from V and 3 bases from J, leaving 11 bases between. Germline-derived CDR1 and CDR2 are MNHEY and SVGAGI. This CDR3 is CASSYSVEGHYGYTF. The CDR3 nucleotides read TGTGCCAGCAGTTACTCGGTCGAGGGACACTATGGCTACACCTTC.

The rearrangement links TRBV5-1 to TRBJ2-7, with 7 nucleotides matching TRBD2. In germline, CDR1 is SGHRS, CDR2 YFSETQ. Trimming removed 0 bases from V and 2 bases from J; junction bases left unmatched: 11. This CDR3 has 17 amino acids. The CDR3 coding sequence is TGCGCCAGCAGCTTGGTCCTAGCGGCCCCGGGAACCTACGAGCAGTACTTC. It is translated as CASSLVLAAPGTYEQYF.

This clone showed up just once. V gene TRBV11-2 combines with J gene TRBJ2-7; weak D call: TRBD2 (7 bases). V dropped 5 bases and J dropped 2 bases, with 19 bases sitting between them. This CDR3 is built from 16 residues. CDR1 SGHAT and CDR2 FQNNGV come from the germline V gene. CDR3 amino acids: CASSRRGGAAPYEQYF. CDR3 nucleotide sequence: TGTGCCAGCAGCCGACGAGGGGGGGCGGCCCCCTACGAGCAGTACTTC.

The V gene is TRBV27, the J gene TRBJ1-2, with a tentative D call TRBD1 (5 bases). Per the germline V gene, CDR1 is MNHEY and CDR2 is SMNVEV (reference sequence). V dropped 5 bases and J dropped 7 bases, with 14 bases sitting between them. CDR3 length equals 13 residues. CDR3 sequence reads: CASSQGQGRGYTF. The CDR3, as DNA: TGTGCCAGCAGTCAGGGTCAGGGACGTGGCTACACCTTC.

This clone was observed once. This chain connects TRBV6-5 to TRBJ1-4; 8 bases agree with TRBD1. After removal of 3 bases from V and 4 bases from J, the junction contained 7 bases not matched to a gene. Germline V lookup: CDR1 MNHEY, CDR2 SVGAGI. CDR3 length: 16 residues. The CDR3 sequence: CASSYQGAKGNEKLFF. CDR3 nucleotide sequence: TGTGCCAGCAGTTATCAGGGGGCGAAGGGTAATGAAAAACTGTTTTTT.

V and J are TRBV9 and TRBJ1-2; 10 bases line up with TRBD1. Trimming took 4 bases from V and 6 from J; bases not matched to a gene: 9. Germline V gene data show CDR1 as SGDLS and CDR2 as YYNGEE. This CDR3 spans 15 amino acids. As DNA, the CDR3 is TGTGCCAGCAGCTCCCCGACAGGGGGCCTTGATGGCTACACCTTC. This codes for CASSSPTGGLDGYTF.

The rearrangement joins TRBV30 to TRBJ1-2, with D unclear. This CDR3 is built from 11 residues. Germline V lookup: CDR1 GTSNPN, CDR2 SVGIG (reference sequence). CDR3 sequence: CGLREAYGYTF. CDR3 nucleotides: TGTGGTTTAAGGGAGGCTTATGGCTACACCTTC.

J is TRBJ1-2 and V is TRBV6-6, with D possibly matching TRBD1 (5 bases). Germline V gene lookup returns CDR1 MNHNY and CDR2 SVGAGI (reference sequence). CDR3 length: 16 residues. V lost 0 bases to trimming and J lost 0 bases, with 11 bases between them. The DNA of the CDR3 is TGTGCCAGCAGTTACTCTACCAGGGCGACTAACTATGGCTACACCTTC. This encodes CASSYSTRATNYGYTF.

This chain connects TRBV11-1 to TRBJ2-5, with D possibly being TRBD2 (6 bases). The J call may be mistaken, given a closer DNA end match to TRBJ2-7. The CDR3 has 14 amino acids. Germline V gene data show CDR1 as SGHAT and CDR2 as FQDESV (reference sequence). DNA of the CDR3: TGTGCCAGCAGCTTAGGTGGAGGGATCCGCGAGCAGTACTTC. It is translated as CASSLGGGIREQYF.

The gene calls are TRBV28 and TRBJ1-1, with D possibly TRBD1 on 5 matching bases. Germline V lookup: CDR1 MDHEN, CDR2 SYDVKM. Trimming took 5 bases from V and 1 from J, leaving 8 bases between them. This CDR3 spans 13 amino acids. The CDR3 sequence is CASSAGRNTEAFF. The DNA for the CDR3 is TGTGCCAGCAGTGCGGGACGGAACACTGAAGCTTTCTTT.

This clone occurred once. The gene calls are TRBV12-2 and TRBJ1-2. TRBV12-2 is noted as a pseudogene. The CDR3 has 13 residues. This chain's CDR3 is CASRLDYPHGYTF. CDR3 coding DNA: TGTGCAAGTCGCTTAGATTACCCTCATGGCTACACCTTC.

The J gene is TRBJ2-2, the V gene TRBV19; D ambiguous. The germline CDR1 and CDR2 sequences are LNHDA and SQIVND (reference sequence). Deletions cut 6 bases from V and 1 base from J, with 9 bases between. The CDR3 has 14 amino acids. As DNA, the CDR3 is TGTGCCAGTAGCAGGACGGTGAACACCGGGGAGCTGTTTTTT. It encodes CASSRTVNTGELFF.

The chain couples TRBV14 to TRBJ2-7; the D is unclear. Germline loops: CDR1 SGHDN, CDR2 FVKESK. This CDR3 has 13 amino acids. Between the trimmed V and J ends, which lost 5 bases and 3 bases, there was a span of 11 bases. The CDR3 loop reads CASSVPPHYEQYF. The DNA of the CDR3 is TGTGCCAGCAGCGTACCTCCTCACTACGAGCAGTACTTC.

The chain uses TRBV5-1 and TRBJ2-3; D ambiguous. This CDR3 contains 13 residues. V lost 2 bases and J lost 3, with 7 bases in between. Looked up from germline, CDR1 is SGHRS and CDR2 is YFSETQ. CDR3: CASSLSPTDTQYF. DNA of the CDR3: TGCGCCAGCAGCTTATCGCCGACAGATACGCAGTATTTT.

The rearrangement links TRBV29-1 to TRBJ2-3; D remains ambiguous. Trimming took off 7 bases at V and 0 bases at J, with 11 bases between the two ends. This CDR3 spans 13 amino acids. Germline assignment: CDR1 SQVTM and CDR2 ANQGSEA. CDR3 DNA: TGCAGCGCTGAGGCGTACAGCACAGATACGCAGTATTTT. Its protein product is CSAEAYSTDTQYF.

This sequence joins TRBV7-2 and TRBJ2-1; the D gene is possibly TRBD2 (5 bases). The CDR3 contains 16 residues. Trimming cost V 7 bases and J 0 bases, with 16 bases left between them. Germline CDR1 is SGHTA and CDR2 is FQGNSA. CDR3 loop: CASNSPGISSYNEQFF. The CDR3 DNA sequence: TGTGCCAGCAACTCGCCGGGGATAAGCTCCTACAATGAGCAGTTCTTC.

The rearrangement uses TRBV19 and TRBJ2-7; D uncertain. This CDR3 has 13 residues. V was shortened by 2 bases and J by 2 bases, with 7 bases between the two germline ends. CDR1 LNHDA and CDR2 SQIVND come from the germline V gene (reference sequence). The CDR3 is CASSIRWPYEQYF. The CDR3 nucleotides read TGTGCCAGTAGTATAAGGTGGCCCTACGAGCAGTACTTC.

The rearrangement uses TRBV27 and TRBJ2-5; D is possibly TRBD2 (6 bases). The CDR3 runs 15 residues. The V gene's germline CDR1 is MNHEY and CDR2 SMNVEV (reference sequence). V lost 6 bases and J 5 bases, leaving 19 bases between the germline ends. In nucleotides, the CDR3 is TGTGCCAGCAGCCAGCTTGGGCTCCGGGGGGAGACCCAGTACTTC. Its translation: CASSQLGLRGETQYF.

CDR3 nucleotides: TGCGCCAGCAGTGAGTCTCCGGGGGCCTACTATGGCTACACCTTC. As protein: CASSESPGAYYGYTF. This rearrangement joins TRBV10-2 to TRBJ1-2, with a weak D call TRBD1 (6 bases). The germline gives CDR1 WSHSY, CDR2 SAAADI. The CDR3 runs 15 residues. The V and J ends lost 0 bases and 3 bases respectively, with 11 bases between them.

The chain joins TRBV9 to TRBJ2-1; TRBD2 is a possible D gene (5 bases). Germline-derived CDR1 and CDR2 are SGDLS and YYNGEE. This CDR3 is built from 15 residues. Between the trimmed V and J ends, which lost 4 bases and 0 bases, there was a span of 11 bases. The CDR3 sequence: CASSISEGSYNEQFF. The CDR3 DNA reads TGTGCCAGCAGCATCTCCGAGGGCTCCTACAATGAGCAGTTCTTC.

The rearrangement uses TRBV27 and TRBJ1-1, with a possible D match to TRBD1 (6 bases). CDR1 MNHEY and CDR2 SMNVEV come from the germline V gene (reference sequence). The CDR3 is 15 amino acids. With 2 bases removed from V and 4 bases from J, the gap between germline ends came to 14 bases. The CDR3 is CASSLGQGMGTEAFF. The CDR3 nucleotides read TGTGCCAGCAGTTTAGGGCAGGGGATGGGCACTGAAGCTTTCTTT.

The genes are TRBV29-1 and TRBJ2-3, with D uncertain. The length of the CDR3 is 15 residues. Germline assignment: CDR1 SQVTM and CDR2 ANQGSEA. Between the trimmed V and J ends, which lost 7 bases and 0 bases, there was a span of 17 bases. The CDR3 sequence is CSAALPRSSTDTQYF. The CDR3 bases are TGCAGCGCGGCTTTGCCCCGGTCTAGCACAGATACGCAGTATTTT.

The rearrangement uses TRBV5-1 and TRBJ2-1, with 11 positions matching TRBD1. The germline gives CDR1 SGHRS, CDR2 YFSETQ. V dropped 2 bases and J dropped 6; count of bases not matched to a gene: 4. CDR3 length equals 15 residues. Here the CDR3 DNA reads TGCGCCAGCAGCTTAGGACAGGGGGCGGTCAATGAGCAGTTCTTC. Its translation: CASSLGQGAVNEQFF.

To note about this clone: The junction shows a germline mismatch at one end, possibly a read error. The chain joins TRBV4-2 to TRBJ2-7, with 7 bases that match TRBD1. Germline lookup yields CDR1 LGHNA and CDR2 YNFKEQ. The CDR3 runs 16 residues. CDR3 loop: CASSQRLGDSAYEQYF. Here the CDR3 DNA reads TGTGCCAGCAGCCAACGGCTCGGGGACAGCGCCTACGAACAGTACTTC.